This passage covers 20 T cell receptor beta chains from one sample sequenced in a study of blood T cell repertoires in COVID-19. The assay was immunoSEQ multiplex PCR, and TCRdb's table has in-frame clones only and misses some. The sample has about 150,000 clones, 76% seen once; the top ten hold about 3.9%. The sample comprised peripheral blood. These receptors all stem from a man aged 55-75 years with acute or convalescent COVID-19.

The chain employs TRBV3-1 (or the pseudogene TRBV3-2) and TRBJ1-2; unclear D gene. The V and J ends lost 0 bases and 5 bases respectively, with 10 bases between them. In germline, CDR1 is LGHDT, CDR2 YNNKEL (reference sequence). The CDR3 contains 14 residues. DNA for the CDR3: TGTGCCAGCAGCCAAGAAAACATAAAGTATGGCTACACCTTC. This codes for CASSQENIKYGYTF.

In regard to this clone: Other DNA sequences in the same sample also yield this CDR3. The chain recombines TRBV18 with TRBJ2-5; D not resolved. The germline V gene encodes CDR1 KGHSH and CDR2 LQKENI. Trimming pared 3 bases from V and 5 bases from J, leaving 13 bases between. CDR3 length: 14 amino acids. This CDR3 is CASSPPGPWETQYF. CDR3 sequence (DNA): TGTGCCAGCTCACCGCCCGGTCCTTGGGAGACCCAGTACTTC.

The chain couples TRBV24-1 to TRBJ1-1, with TRBD1 matching 8 bases. The germline V gene encodes CDR1 KGHDR and CDR2 SFDVKD. The trim removed 7 bases at V and 4 bases at J, leaving 4 bases unmatched. This CDR3 contains 13 residues. The CDR3 region has the DNA TGTGCCACCAGAAGCGACAGGGGCACTGAAGCTTTCTTT. It yields the protein CATRSDRGTEAFF.

The rearrangement joins TRBV10-3 to TRBJ2-7; TRBD2 agrees at 8 bases. The CDR3 contains 15 residues. The ends lost 4 bases at V and 1 base at J; junction bases unmatched: 6. Germline V gives CDR1 ENHRY, CDR2 SYGVKD. The CDR3 sequence: CAISGLSGGSYEQYF. CDR3 nucleotides: TGTGCCATCAGTGGGTTAAGCGGGGGATCCTACGAGCAGTACTTC.

The chain is built from TRBV10-3 and TRBJ2-1; D is perhaps TRBD2 (5 bases). V lost 10 bases, J lost 8 bases, and 15 bases lay in between. The length of the CDR3 is 12 residues. Germline V gene sequence: CDR1 ENHRY, CDR2 SYGVKD. The CDR3 spells CATSTRFDEQFF. In DNA, the CDR3 is TGTGCCACAAGCACTAGGTTTGATGAGCAGTTCTTC.

The chain recombines TRBV5-1 with TRBJ2-5; TRBD2 matches at 10 bases. Germline-derived CDR1 and CDR2 are SGHRS and YFSETQ. The CDR3 runs to 15 residues. V shed 1 base, J shed 5 bases, and the junction held 5 bases outside the gene matches. CDR3 bases: TGCGCCAGCAGCTTGAGGGGACTAGCGAGCGAGACCCAGTACTTC. It yields the protein CASSLRGLASETQYF.

V usage is TRBV28 and J usage is TRBJ1-2; TRBD1 matches 7 bases. Per the germline V gene, CDR1 is MDHEN and CDR2 is SYDVKM. J was trimmed by 8 bases and V by 3 bases; bases with no gene match: 6. CDR3 length: 13 amino acids. The CDR3 loop reads CASSLRGGIGYTF. DNA of the CDR3: TGTGCCAGCAGTTTGAGAGGGGGCATCGGCTACACCTTC.

The rearrangement uses TRBV30 and TRBJ2-2; 12 bases align to TRBD2. The ends lost 3 bases at V and 7 bases at J; junction bases unmatched: 9. The CDR3 contains 16 residues. Germline V gives CDR1 GTSNPN, CDR2 SVGIG (reference sequence). CDR3 sequence reads: CAWSRGLAGSIGELFF. The DNA of the CDR3 is TGTGCCTGGAGCCGAGGACTAGCGGGATCGATCGGGGAGCTGTTTTTT.

The chain joins TRBV18 to TRBJ2-1, with 7 nucleotides matching TRBD2. V shed 3 bases, J shed 2 bases, and the junction held 4 bases outside the gene matches. This CDR3 comprises 15 residues. CDR1 is KGHSH and CDR2 is LQKENI in the germline V gene. The CDR3 spells CASSPGDYTYNEQFF. CDR3 DNA sequence: TGTGCCAGCTCACCCGGGGACTACACCTACAATGAGCAGTTCTTC.

The chain combines TRBV7-8 with TRBJ2-5, with D possibly matching TRBD1 (7 bases). The germline V gene encodes CDR1 SGHVS and CDR2 FQNEAQ. The CDR3 extends over 15 amino acids. V gave up 2 bases and J gave up 5 bases, with 15 bases separating them. The CDR3 here is CASSLIQGRGETQYF. CDR3 nucleotides: TGTGCCAGCAGCTTAATACAGGGGCGGGGCGAGACCCAGTACTTC. Complete variable domain (other parts from reference TRBV7-8 and TRBJ2-5): GAGVSQSPRYKVAKRGQDVALRCDPISGHVSLFWYQQALGQGPEFLTYFQNEAQLDKSGLPSDRFFAERPEGSVSTLKIQRTQQEDSAVYLCASSLIQGRGETQYFGPGTRLLVL.

The chain combines TRBV6-1 with TRBJ1-2; 8 bases fit TRBD1. V was clipped by 0 bases and J by 5 bases; unmatched bases: 11. CDR3 length: 17 amino acids. CDR1 is MNHNS, CDR2 SASEGT, per germline. The CDR3 DNA reads as TGTGCCAGCAGTGAAGCGCTACTGACAGGGGTCGGGTATGGCTACACCTTC. Translated: CASSEALLTGVGYGYTF.

The chain recombines TRBV27 with TRBJ1-6; D is perhaps TRBD1 (5 bases). The CDR3 has 13 amino acids. Deletions cut 4 bases from V and 6 bases from J, with 7 bases between. Germline CDR1 reads MNHEY; CDR2 reads SMNVEV (reference sequence). CDR3 sequence reads: CASSWGINSPLHF. CDR3 in DNA: TGTGCCAGCAGTTGGGGCATTAATTCACCCCTCCACTTT.

The chain is built from TRBV4-2 and TRBJ2-7; TRBD2 agrees at 8 bases. The germline V gene has CDR1 LGHNA and CDR2 YNFKEQ. Trimming took 6 bases from V and 3 from J; bases not matched to a gene: 10. This CDR3 is 15 amino acids long. CDR3 protein: CASRALGRGDYEQYF. In nucleotides, the CDR3 is TGTGCCAGCAGGGCCCTCGGGCGGGGGGACTACGAGCAGTACTTC.

This clone was seen only once. The rearrangement joins TRBV5-4 to TRBJ2-1, with 7 bases identical to TRBD2. The CDR3 loop spans 15 amino acids. Germline values: CDR1 SGHNT, CDR2 YYREEE (reference sequence). V lost 4 bases to trimming and J lost 5 bases; unmatched junction nucleotides: 9. CDR3 sequence (DNA): TGTGCCAGCAGCCTCGGGGGAGGGGCTGACAATGAGCAGTTCTTC. This translates into CASSLGGGADNEQFF.

A single count supports this clone. V gene TRBV5-6 combines with J gene TRBJ2-5; 10 positions agree with TRBD2. The germline V gene encodes CDR1 SGHDT and CDR2 YYEEEE. This CDR3 has 15 residues. J was trimmed by 4 bases and V by 4 bases; bases with no gene match: 7. The CDR3 bases are TGTGCCAGCAGCCCTCTAGCGGGAGATCGAGAGACCCAGTACTTC. Its protein product is CASSPLAGDRETQYF.

The rearrangement links TRBV6-5 to TRBJ2-7; D possibly corresponds to TRBD1 (6 bases). From germline, CDR1 is MNHEY and CDR2 SVGAGI. The CDR3 spans 13 residues. The CDR3 spells CAVTTGRSYEQYF. DNA of the CDR3: TGTGCTGTAACGACAGGACGCTCCTACGAGCAGTACTTC.

This chain uses TRBV11-3 with TRBJ2-1, with 8 positions matching TRBD2. V was clipped by 7 bases and J by 5 bases; unmatched bases: 7. This CDR3 contains 14 residues. Per germline, CDR1 SGHNT and CDR2 YENEEA. The CDR3 DNA reads TGTGCCAGCAAACCAGCGGGAGACCACAATGAGCAGTTCTTC. This encodes CASKPAGDHNEQFF.

This chain joins TRBV18 and TRBJ2-5; tentatively, D is TRBD2 (6 bases). The germline CDR1 and CDR2 sequences are KGHSH and LQKENI. Deletions cut 6 bases from V and 8 bases from J, with 19 bases between. The CDR3 length is 14 residues. In DNA form, the CDR3 reads TGTGCCAGCTCGCCCGGAGGGCAGGGAACAACCCAGTACTTC. Amino acid sequence: CASSPGGQGTTQYF.

This chain links TRBV4-2 with TRBJ2-7; TRBD1 matches 10 bases. With 5 bases clipped from V and 4 bases from J, the junction kept 8 bases outside the gene matches. The CDR3 runs 15 residues. Germline CDR1 reads LGHNA; CDR2 reads YNFKEQ. CDR3 amino acids: CASSETGTGAYEQYF. The DNA of the CDR3 is TGTGCCAGCAGCGAAACAGGGACAGGGGCTTACGAGCAGTACTTC.

A few counts support this clone. The chain employs TRBV7-2 and TRBJ2-3, with 10 bases lining up with TRBD2. V was pared by 3 bases and J by 1 base, with 7 bases of the junction left unmatched. Germline CDR1 and CDR2: SGHTA and FQGNSA. CDR3 length equals 17 residues. The CDR3 region is CASSFIAGGSGTDTQYF. CDR3 coding DNA: TGTGCCAGCAGCTTTATAGCGGGAGGTTCTGGCACAGATACGCAGTATTTT.